This T cell receptor beta chain is from a study of Ad26.COV2.S vaccination and SARS-CoV-2 variants. About the study: Ad26.COV2.S was injected intramuscularly once or twice, 56 days apart. Broader study findings: It was vaccine recipients, not placebo recipients, who had the higher spike-specific TCR breadth.

As for treatment: roughly 19 received Ad26.COV2.S at low or high dose, single or two shots; 5 received placebo; per-sample allocation not given. Collection of samples fell on day 63 after the first vaccine or placebo injection. An 18-55-year-old adult in Boston served as donor. SARS-CoV-2 spike from the Wuhan strain was encoded by the vaccine, an Ad26 vector. CDR1 SGHDT and CDR2 YYEEEE come from the germline V gene. This CDR3 is built from 13 residues. V lost 1 base and J lost 3, with 4 bases in between. TCRdb's copy holds only in-frame clones and misses some; the assay was immunoSEQ multiplex PCR. The table records 330,000 or so clones, roughly 88% of them present only once. About this clone itself: Its matching antigen is unknown.

The chain couples TRBV5-6 to TRBJ2-2; D call uncertain. This sequence was found in a person between 18 and 65 years old who received the Ad26.COV2.S COVID-19 vaccine or a placebo. The sequenced sample was peripheral blood, obtained in a trial of Ad26.COV2.S vaccine versus placebo. CDR3 sequence: CASSLFDTGELFF. The CDR3 nucleotides are TGTGCCAGCAGCTTGTTTGACACCGGGGAGCTGTTTTTT.